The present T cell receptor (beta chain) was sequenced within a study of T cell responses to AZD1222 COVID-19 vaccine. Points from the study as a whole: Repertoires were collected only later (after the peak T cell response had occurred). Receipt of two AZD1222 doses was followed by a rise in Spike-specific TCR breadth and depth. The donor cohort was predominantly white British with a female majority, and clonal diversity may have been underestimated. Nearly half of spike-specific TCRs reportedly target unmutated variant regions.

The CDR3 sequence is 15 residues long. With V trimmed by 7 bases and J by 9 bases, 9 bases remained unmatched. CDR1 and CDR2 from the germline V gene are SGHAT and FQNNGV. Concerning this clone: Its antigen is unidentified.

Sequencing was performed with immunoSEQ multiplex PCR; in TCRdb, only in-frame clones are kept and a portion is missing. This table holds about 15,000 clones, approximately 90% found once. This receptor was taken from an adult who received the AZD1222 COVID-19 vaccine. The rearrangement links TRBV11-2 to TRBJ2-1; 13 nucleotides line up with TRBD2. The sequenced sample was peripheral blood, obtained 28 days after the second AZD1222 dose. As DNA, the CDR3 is TGTGCCAGCAACCCTGGACTAGCGGGAGTAGTTGAGCAGTTCTTC. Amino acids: CASNPGLAGVVEQFF.